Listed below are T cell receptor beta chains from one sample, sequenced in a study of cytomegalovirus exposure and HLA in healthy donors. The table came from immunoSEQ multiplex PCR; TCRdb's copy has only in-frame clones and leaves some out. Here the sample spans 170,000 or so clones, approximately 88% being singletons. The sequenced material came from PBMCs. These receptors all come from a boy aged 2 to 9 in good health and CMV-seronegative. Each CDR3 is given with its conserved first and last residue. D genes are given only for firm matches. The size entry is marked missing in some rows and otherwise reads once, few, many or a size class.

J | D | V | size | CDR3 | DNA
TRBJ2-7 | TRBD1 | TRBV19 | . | CASSRDRASYEQYF | TGTGCCAGTAGCCGGGACAGGGCCTCCTACGAGCAGTACTTC
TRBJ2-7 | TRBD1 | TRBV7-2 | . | CASSSRTGPYEQYF | TGTGCCAGCAGCTCTAGGACAGGGCCCTACGAGCAGTACTTC
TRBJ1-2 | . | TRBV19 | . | CASSMAGEGWGYTF | TGTGCCAGTAGTATGGCAGGGGAGGGATGGGGCTACACCTTC
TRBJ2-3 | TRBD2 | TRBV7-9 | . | CASSTGTTGTDTQYF | TGTGCCAGCAGCACCGGGACTACTGGCACAGATACGCAGTATTTT
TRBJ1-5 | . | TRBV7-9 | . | CASSLGAWDPGQPQHF | TGTGCCAGCAGCTTAGGGGCTTGGGATCCGGGACAGCCCCAGCATTTT
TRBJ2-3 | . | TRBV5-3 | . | CARSLVAAGQYF | TGTGCCAGAAGCTTAGTAGCGGCAGGGCAGTATTTT
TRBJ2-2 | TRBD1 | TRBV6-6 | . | CASSYDRDLQELFF | TGTGCCAGCAGTTACGACAGGGACCTACAAGAGCTGTTTTTT
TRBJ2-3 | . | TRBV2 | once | CANSDGVPSTDTQYF | TGTGCCAACAGTGACGGGGTACCTAGCACAGATACGCAGTATTTT
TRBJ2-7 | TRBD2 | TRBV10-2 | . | CASSTRLAGSYEQYF | TGCGCCAGCAGTACTAGACTAGCGGGGTCCTACGAGCAGTACTTC
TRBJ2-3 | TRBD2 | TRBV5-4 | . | CASSLGLAERGGIDTQYF | TGTGCCAGCAGCTTGGGACTAGCGGAGAGGGGGGGTATCGATACGCAGTATTTT
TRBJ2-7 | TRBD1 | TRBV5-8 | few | CASSLAGTGDLGEQYF | TGTGCCAGCAGCTTGGCCGGGACAGGGGATTTGGGCGAGCAGTACTTC
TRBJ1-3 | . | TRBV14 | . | CASSQQDLTVDTIYF | TGTGCCAGCAGCCAACAGGATCTTACAGTAGACACCATATATTTT
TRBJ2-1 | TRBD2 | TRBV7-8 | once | CASSQIPSGRSGEQFF | TGTGCCAGCAGCCAAATTCCTAGCGGGAGGTCGGGTGAGCAGTTCTTC
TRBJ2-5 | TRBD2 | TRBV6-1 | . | CASSEGLQETQYF | TGTGCCAGCAGTGAGGGACTACAAGAGACCCAGTACTTC
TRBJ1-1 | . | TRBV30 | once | CAWIPGARTEAFF | TGTGCCTGGATCCCAGGGGCGAGGACTGAAGCTTTCTTT
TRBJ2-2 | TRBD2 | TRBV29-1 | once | CSVVMPKTSGVNTGELFF | TGCAGCGTTGTCATGCCAAAGACTAGCGGGGTAAACACCGGGGAGCTGTTTTTT
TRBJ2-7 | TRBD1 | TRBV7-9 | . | CASSPTGGGEQYF | TGTGCCAGCAGCCCGACAGGGGGCGGCGAGCAGTACTTC
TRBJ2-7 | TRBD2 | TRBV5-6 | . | CASSLGGRADYEQYF | TGTGCCAGCAGCTTGGGCGGGAGAGCTGACTACGAGCAGTACTTC
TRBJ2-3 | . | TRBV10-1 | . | CASSEPSSTDTQYF | TGCGCCAGCAGTGAGCCCTCTAGCACAGATACGCAGTATTTT
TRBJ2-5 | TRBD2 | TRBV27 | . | CASSFGLAGQETQYF | TGTGCCAGCAGTTTCGGACTAGCGGGGCAAGAGACCCAGTACTTC
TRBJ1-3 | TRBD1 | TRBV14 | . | CASSQTTRGRNTIYF | TGTGCCAGCAGCCAAACGACCAGGGGGAGAAACACCATATATTTT
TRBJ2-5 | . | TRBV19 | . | CASSAPLGETQYF | TGTGCCAGTAGTGCACCCCTCGGTGAGACCCAGTACTTC
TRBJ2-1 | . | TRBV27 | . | CASSTPGLPINEQFF | TGTGCCAGCAGTACGCCGGGACTGCCGATTAATGAGCAGTTCTTC
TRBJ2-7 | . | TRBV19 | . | CASSPRQDAYEQYF | TGTGCCAGTAGTCCCCGACAGGACGCCTACGAGCAGTACTTC
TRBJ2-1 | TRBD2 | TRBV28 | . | CASSLYRGGIGTSGSYNEQFF | TGTGCCAGCAGTTTATACCGTGGAGGGATCGGGACTAGCGGAAGTTACAATGAGCAGTTCTTC
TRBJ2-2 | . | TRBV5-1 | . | CASRTGRVLGELFF | TGCGCCAGCAGGACCGGCAGGGTGCTAGGGGAGCTGTTTTTT
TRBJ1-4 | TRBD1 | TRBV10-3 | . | CAISIDRGPNEKLFF | TGTGCCATCAGTATAGACAGGGGACCTAATGAAAAACTGTTTTTT
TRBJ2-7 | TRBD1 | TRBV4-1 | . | CASSLLEGRTGGYEQYF | TGCGCCAGCAGCCTCTTGGAGGGGCGGACAGGGGGGTACGAGCAGTACTTC
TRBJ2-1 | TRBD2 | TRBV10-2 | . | CASSPGTSGPNEQFF | TGCGCCAGCAGCCCCGGGACTAGCGGACCCAATGAGCAGTTCTTC
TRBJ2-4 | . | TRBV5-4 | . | CASSVDPVAKNIQYF | TGTGCCAGCAGCGTCGATCCAGTAGCCAAAAACATTCAGTACTTC
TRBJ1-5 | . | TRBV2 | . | CASSGEGDQPQHF | TGTGCCAGCAGTGGGGAGGGGGACCAGCCCCAGCATTTT
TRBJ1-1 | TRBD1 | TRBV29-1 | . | CSVSSTGGTEAFF | TGCAGCGTTTCCTCGACAGGGGGCACTGAAGCTTTCTTT
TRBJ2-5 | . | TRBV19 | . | CASSPSGETQYF | TGTGCCAGTAGTCCGTCGGGGGAGACCCAGTACTTC
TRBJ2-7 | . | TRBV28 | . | CASSQPGWQYYEQYF | TGTGCCAGCAGTCAACCCGGTTGGCAGTACTACGAGCAGTACTTC
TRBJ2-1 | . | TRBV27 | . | CASSLRTTTYNEQFF | TGTGCCAGCAGTCTACGGACTACGACCTACAATGAGCAGTTCTTC
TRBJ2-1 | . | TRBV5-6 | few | CASSPGLLGNEQFF | TGTGCCAGCAGCCCTGGACTCCTGGGGAATGAGCAGTTCTTC
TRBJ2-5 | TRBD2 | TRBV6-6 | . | CASSSSGRAYETQYF | TGTGCCAGCAGTTCGAGCGGGAGGGCTTATGAGACCCAGTACTTC
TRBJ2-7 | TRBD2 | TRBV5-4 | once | CASSLAAGGPYEQYF | TGTGCCAGCAGCTTGGCGGCGGGAGGGCCCTACGAGCAGTACTTC
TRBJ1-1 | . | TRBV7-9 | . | CASSLAEILAEAFF | TGTGCCAGCAGCTTAGCGGAGATCTTAGCTGAAGCTTTCTTT
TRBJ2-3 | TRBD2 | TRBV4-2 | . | CASSQGSRGGSTDTQYF | TGTGCCAGCAGCCAAGGATCGCGCGGGGGGAGCACAGATACGCAGTATTTT
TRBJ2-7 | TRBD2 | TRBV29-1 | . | CSVGTSGNYEQYF | TGCAGCGTTGGGACTAGCGGGAACTACGAGCAGTACTTC
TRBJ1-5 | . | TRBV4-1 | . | CASSQGAMGNQPQHF | TGCGCCAGCAGCCAAGGGGCGATGGGCAATCAGCCCCAGCATTTT
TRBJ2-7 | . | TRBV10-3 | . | CAISPGTYEQYF | TGTGCCATCAGTCCGGGGACCTACGAGCAGTACTTC
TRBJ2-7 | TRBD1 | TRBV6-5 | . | CASSLGTGGIYEQYF | TGTGCCAGCAGCCTAGGGACAGGGGGCATCTACGAGCAGTACTTC
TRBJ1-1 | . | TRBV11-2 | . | CASSLVSGFSMADEAFF | TGTGCCAGCAGCTTAGTTTCTGGTTTTTCAATGGCTGATGAAGCTTTCTTT
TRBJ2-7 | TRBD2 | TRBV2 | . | CASQFQREIIFFEQYF | TGTGCCAGTCAGTTCCAGCGGGAGATAATCTTCTTTGAGCAGTACTTC
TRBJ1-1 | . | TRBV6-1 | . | CASSESGVTEAFF | TGTGCCAGCAGTGAAAGCGGGGTAACTGAAGCTTTCTTT
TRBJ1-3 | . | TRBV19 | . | CASSIDSGNAGNTIYF | TGTGCCAGTAGTATAGATTCGGGTAATGCTGGAAACACCATATATTTT
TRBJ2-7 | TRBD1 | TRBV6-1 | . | CASSEEGQGGYEQYF | TGTGCCAGCAGTGAAGAGGGACAGGGGGGATACGAGCAGTACTTC
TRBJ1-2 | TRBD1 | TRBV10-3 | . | CAISELPQGAENYGYTF | TGTGCCATCAGTGAGCTTCCCCAGGGGGCAGAGAACTATGGCTACACCTTC
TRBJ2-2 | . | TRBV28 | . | CASSPGGPNTGELFF | TGTGCCAGCAGTCCTGGAGGGCCGAACACCGGGGAGCTGTTTTTT
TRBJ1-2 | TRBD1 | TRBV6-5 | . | CASSYSDRSNGYTF | TGTGCCAGCAGTTACTCGGACAGGAGTAATGGCTACACCTTC